These 30 T cell receptor beta chains originate from one sample sequenced in a study of Ad26.COV2.S vaccination and SARS-CoV-2 variants. This sample's treatment: 19 received Ad26.COV2.S at low or high dose, single or two shots; 5 received placebo; per-sample allocation not given. Sampling was done on day 63 after the first vaccine or placebo injection. Generated by immunoSEQ multiplex PCR, the TCRdb table keeps only in-frame clones and is missing some. The sample holds 200,000 to 250,000 clones, approximately 88% seen once. The sample in question was peripheral blood, obtained in a trial of Ad26.COV2.S vaccine versus placebo. Receptors were obtained from a person aged 18-65 years who received the Ad26.COV2.S COVID-19 vaccine or a placebo.

V usage is TRBV27 and J usage is TRBJ1-5; D is undetermined. This CDR3 has 15 amino acids. CDR1 is MNHEY and CDR2 is SMNVEV in the germline V gene (reference sequence). The V gene lost 5 bases and the J gene lost 0 bases, with 11 bases spanning the gap. The CDR3 spells CASSPGGVSNQPQHF. Written as DNA, the CDR3 is TGTGCCAGCAGTCCTGGTGGTGTTAGCAATCAGCCCCAGCATTTT.

The V gene is TRBV19, the J gene TRBJ2-2; D unclear. With 3 bases removed from V and 5 bases from J, the gap between germline ends came to 7 bases. Germline V gene sequence: CDR1 LNHDA, CDR2 SQIVND (reference sequence). The CDR3 has 13 amino acids. The chain's CDR3 is CASSIAGTGELFF. In DNA form, the CDR3 reads TGTGCCAGTAGTATTGCAGGTACCGGGGAGCTGTTTTTT.

The chain employs TRBV6-6 and TRBJ2-7; D gene unclear. With 0 bases removed from V and 4 bases from J, the gap between germline ends came to 10 bases. In germline, CDR1 is MNHNY, CDR2 SVGAGI (reference sequence). This CDR3 has 14 residues. The CDR3 reads CASSYSRLEYEQYF. The CDR3 region has the DNA TGTGCCAGCAGTTACTCGAGGTTGGAATACGAGCAGTACTTC.

This chain links TRBV27 with TRBJ2-7, with 8 bases lining up with TRBD2. V shed 5 bases and J 3 bases; nucleotides not matched to a gene: 6. The CDR3 consists of 14 residues. Germline CDR1 and CDR2: MNHEY and SMNVEV (reference sequence). The CDR3 region has the DNA TGTGCCAGCAGTCCGGGGGGGGCGTACTACGAGCAGTACTTC. The encoded protein is CASSPGGAYYEQYF.

The J gene is TRBJ2-5, the V gene TRBV18, with 11 bases that match TRBD2. CDR1 and CDR2 (germline): KGHSH, LQKENI. CDR3 size: 17 residues. The J segment lost 4 bases and the V segment lost 3 bases, leaving 10 bases of the junction unmatched. The CDR3 sequence is CASSPLAGGPVGETQYF. CDR3 DNA sequence: TGTGCCAGCTCACCCTTAGCGGGGGGGCCGGTGGGAGAGACCCAGTACTTC. The whole variable domain, filled in from reference TRBV18 and TRBJ2-5, reads NAGVMQNPRHLVRRRGQEARLRCSPMKGHSHVYWYRQLPEEGLKFMVYLQKENIIDESGMPKERFSAEFPKEGPSILRIQQVVRGDSAAYFCASSPLAGGPVGETQYFGPGTRLLVL.

The rearrangement uses TRBV11-2 and TRBJ1-2, with 7 bases aligning to TRBD1. V dropped 4 bases and J dropped 8; count of bases not matched to a gene: 13. Germline V gene sequence: CDR1 SGHAT, CDR2 FQNNGV. The CDR3 is made up of 15 amino acids. The CDR3 region has the DNA TGTGCCAGCAGCTCGCTCCGAACGACAGGGTTGGGCTACACCTTC. It encodes CASSSLRTTGLGYTF.

V usage is TRBV27 and J usage is TRBJ2-1; TRBD2 agrees at 11 bases. This CDR3 is built from 16 residues. Germline assignment: CDR1 MNHEY and CDR2 SMNVEV (reference sequence). J was trimmed by 4 bases and V by 1 base; bases with no gene match: 3. CDR3 DNA: TGTGCCAGCAGTTTATTTCTAGCGGGAGGTTACAATGAGCAGTTCTTC. It yields the protein CASSLFLAGGYNEQFF.

This clone was picked up a small number of times. The rearrangement joins TRBV24-1 to TRBJ2-1; unclear D gene. This CDR3 is 11 amino acids long. Trimming stripped 10 bases from V and 8 bases from J, with 11 bases between. Germline CDR1 reads KGHDR; CDR2 reads SFDVKD. The CDR3 DNA reads as TGTGCCACAAATTTCGGCCATGAGCAGTTCTTC. Protein sequence: CATNFGHEQFF.

V and J are TRBV30 and TRBJ2-1, with D unclear. This CDR3 spans 14 amino acids. The germline V gene encodes CDR1 GTSNPN and CDR2 SVGIG (reference sequence). Trimming shortened V by 0 bases and J by 3 bases, and 9 bases separated the two germline ends. The CDR3 here is CAWSVGHDYNEQFF. The CDR3 nucleotides read TGTGCCTGGAGTGTAGGTCATGACTACAATGAGCAGTTCTTC.

The V gene is TRBV6-5, the J gene TRBJ2-7, with D tentatively TRBD2 (5 bases). V gave up 8 bases and J gave up 6 bases, with 17 bases separating them. The CDR3 is 13 residues long. Germline-derived CDR1 and CDR2 are MNHEY and SVGAGI. CDR3 nucleotides: TGTGCCAGCGGGCGGCTAGCTGATTCCGAGCAGTACTTC. It specifies CASGRLADSEQYF.

The chain recombines TRBV30 with TRBJ2-6; D remains unclear. This CDR3 is built from 20 residues. Germline CDR1 GTSNPN, CDR2 SVGIG (reference sequence). The V and J ends lost 0 bases and 0 bases respectively, with 21 bases between them. The CDR3 is CAWSVGRRSTVSSGANVLTF. For the CDR3, the DNA is TGTGCCTGGAGTGTAGGTCGACGGTCTACGGTGAGCTCTGGGGCCAACGTCCTGACTTTC.

The chain employs TRBV30 and TRBJ2-1; D uncertain. V was pared by 3 bases and J by 2 bases, with 11 bases between. This CDR3 has 14 amino acids. Looked up from germline, CDR1 is GTSNPN and CDR2 is SVGIG (reference sequence). The CDR3 DNA reads TGTGCCTGGAGCGCCTTGGGTACCTACAATGAGCAGTTCTTC. It codes for CAWSALGTYNEQFF.

This clone was counted between two and nine times. The genes are TRBV24-1 and TRBJ1-4; D not certain. Trimming removed 5 bases from V and 4 bases from J, with 7 bases in between. Germline CDR1 reads KGHDR; CDR2 reads SFDVKD. The CDR3 covers 13 residues. For the CDR3, the DNA is TGTGCCACCAGTGGTCGCAATAATGAAAAACTGTTTTTT. This encodes CATSGRNNEKLFF.

This clone has only one observation. The chain employs TRBV15 and TRBJ2-1; D is unresolved. This CDR3 is 14 amino acids long. V lost 5 bases and J 0 bases, leaving 8 bases between the germline ends. Germline lookup yields CDR1 LNHNV and CDR2 YYDKDF (reference sequence). CDR3 in amino acids: CATSHYGSYNEQFF. Written as DNA, the CDR3 is TGTGCCACCAGCCATTACGGCTCCTACAATGAGCAGTTCTTC.

The J gene is TRBJ2-3, the V gene TRBV29-1; D is uncertain. V lost 3 bases and J lost 0, with 7 bases in between. This CDR3 has 13 amino acids. From germline, CDR1 is SQVTM and CDR2 ANQGSEA. CDR3 coding DNA: TGCAGCGTTGAGGGCCTGAGCACAGATACGCAGTATTTT. Its translation: CSVEGLSTDTQYF.

This chain connects TRBV7-2 to TRBJ1-1, with D possibly matching TRBD1 (5 bases). Between the trimmed V and J ends, which lost 5 bases and 0 bases, there was a span of 10 bases. CDR1 SGHTA and CDR2 FQGNSA come from the germline V gene. The CDR3 is 14 amino acids. CDR3 coding DNA: TGTGCCAGCAGCCGCGAGGGGCTGAACACTGAAGCTTTCTTT. As protein: CASSREGLNTEAFF.

The gene calls are TRBV28 and TRBJ2-2; 10 bases fit TRBD1. This CDR3 has 16 amino acids. CDR1 MDHEN and CDR2 SYDVKM come from the germline V gene. The junction had 10 bases not matched to a gene; V was cut back by 5 bases and J by 7 bases. CDR3 bases: TGTGCCAGCAGTCCATTTCGGGACAGGGGAAACGGGGAGCTGTTTTTT. The encoded protein is CASSPFRDRGNGELFF. The variable domain in full, with the rest retrieved from reference TRBV28 and TRBJ2-2, is DVKVTQSSRYLVKRTGEKVFLECVQDMDHENMFWYRQDPGLGLRLIYFSYDVKMKEKGDIPEGYSVSREKKERFSLILESASTNQTSMYLCASSPFRDRGNGELFFGEGSRLTVL.

This chain connects TRBV28 to TRBJ1-6; 7 bases agree with TRBD1. Germline CDR1 reads MDHEN; CDR2 reads SYDVKM. V lost 6 bases and J lost 1; bases outside the gene matches: 18. This CDR3 is built from 20 residues. The chain's CDR3 is CASSQSRQGWQRSYNSPLHF. CDR3 DNA: TGTGCCAGCAGCCAAAGTCGACAGGGTTGGCAAAGGTCCTATAATTCACCCCTCCACTTT. Filled out from reference TRBV28 and TRBJ1-6, the complete variable domain reads DVKVTQSSRYLVKRTGEKVFLECVQDMDHENMFWYRQDPGLGLRLIYFSYDVKMKEKGDIPEGYSVSREKKERFSLILESASTNQTSMYLCASSQSRQGWQRSYNSPLHFGNGTRLTVT.

The chain employs TRBV19 and TRBJ2-7, with D possibly being TRBD2 (6 bases). Trimming shortened V by 2 bases and J by 7 bases, and 15 bases separated the two germline ends. Germline V gene data show CDR1 as LNHDA and CDR2 as SQIVND (reference sequence). The CDR3 runs to 14 residues. CDR3 DNA: TGTGCCAGTAGTATATCGGGCGGGAACGGGGAGCAGTACTTC. It codes for CASSISGGNGEQYF.

The V gene is TRBV24-1, the J gene TRBJ2-1; D may be TRBD2 (5 bases). The CDR3 runs 18 residues. With 0 bases removed from V and 0 bases from J, the gap between germline ends came to 14 bases. Germline assignment: CDR1 KGHDR and CDR2 SFDVKD. As DNA, the CDR3 is TGTGCCACCAGTGATTTGCCAGGAGGACTGAGCTCCTACAATGAGCAGTTCTTC. Residues: CATSDLPGGLSSYNEQFF.

V and J are TRBV27 and TRBJ1-2, with D possibly matching TRBD1 (5 bases). The germline V gene has CDR1 MNHEY and CDR2 SMNVEV (reference sequence). The CDR3 covers 15 residues. The germline V and J ends were trimmed by 6 bases and 4 bases, with 18 bases remaining between them. The CDR3: CASRPQPDSAYGYTF. Written as DNA, the CDR3 is TGTGCCAGCAGACCACAGCCAGACAGCGCCTATGGCTACACCTTC.

The chain uses TRBV4-2 and TRBJ2-7, with D possibly matching TRBD1 (6 bases). In germline, CDR1 is LGHNA, CDR2 YNFKEQ. CDR3 length equals 15 residues. Trimming shortened V by 1 base and J by 3 bases, and 13 bases separated the two germline ends. The CDR3 spells CASSQVAGAGYEQYF. The CDR3 nucleotides read TGTGCCAGCAGCCAAGTCGCAGGGGCCGGCTACGAGCAGTACTTC.

V is TRBV19 and J is TRBJ1-2; 7 bases are shared with TRBD1. The CDR3 consists of 14 residues. With 6 bases clipped from V and 1 base from J, the junction kept 5 bases outside the gene matches. The V gene's germline CDR1 is LNHDA and CDR2 SQIVND (reference sequence). The CDR3 DNA sequence: TGTGCCAGTAGCGGACAGGAGAATAACTATGGCTACACCTTC. This gives the protein CASSGQENNYGYTF.

This chain connects TRBV4-2 to TRBJ1-5, with 8 bases that match TRBD1. Looked up from germline, CDR1 is LGHNA and CDR2 is YNFKEQ. V lost 0 bases, J lost 6 bases, and 4 bases stayed unmatched. CDR3 length equals 15 residues. The CDR3 reads CASSQDGQGSQPQHF. The CDR3 DNA reads TGTGCCAGCAGCCAAGACGGACAGGGCAGTCAGCCCCAGCATTTT.

This clone is a singleton in its sample. The genes are TRBV3-1 (or the pseudogene TRBV3-2) and TRBJ2-3; D remains ambiguous. In germline, CDR1 is LGHDT, CDR2 YNNKEL (reference sequence). The V end was cut by 0 bases, the J end by 4 bases, with 5 bases between. There are 13 residues in the CDR3. The CDR3 DNA follows: TGTGCCAGCAGCCAAGATAGGTCAGATACGCAGTATTTT. This translates into CASSQDRSDTQYF.

This clone was counted a single time. The chain is built from TRBV7-2 and TRBJ2-5; 7 nucleotides agree with TRBD2. The ends lost 3 bases at V and 3 bases at J; junction bases unmatched: 4. CDR1 and CDR2 (germline): SGHTA, FQGNSA. The CDR3 loop spans 14 amino acids. CDR3 coding DNA: TGTGCCAGCAGCTTCCGTGCGGGAGAAGAGACCCAGTACTTC. This translates into CASSFRAGEETQYF.

The V gene is TRBV5-1, the J gene TRBJ2-5; D call uncertain. This CDR3 is 15 amino acids long. Germline values: CDR1 SGHRS, CDR2 YFSETQ. V was trimmed by 7 bases and J by 3 bases, leaving 19 bases between them. CDR3 coding DNA: TGCGCCAGCCTCCCATACCCAGATCCGAAAGAGACCCAGTACTTC. This translates into CASLPYPDPKETQYF.

The chain is built from TRBV9 and TRBJ2-7; D is possibly TRBD2 (6 bases). This CDR3 has 15 amino acids. Looked up from germline, CDR1 is SGDLS and CDR2 is YYNGEE. V was clipped by 2 bases and J by 3 bases, with 15 bases between them. The chain's CDR3 is CASSVQGGRDYEQYF. In DNA, the CDR3 is TGTGCCAGCAGCGTTCAGGGAGGACGAGACTACGAGCAGTACTTC.

This clone came up once. The chain combines TRBV7-9 with TRBJ1-1; D call uncertain. Germline CDR1 reads SEHNR; CDR2 reads FQNEAQ (reference sequence). Trimming cost V 1 base and J 6 bases, with 9 bases left between them. This CDR3 has 13 residues. The CDR3 bases are TGTGCCAGCAGCTTAGGAGATCCTGCTGAAGCTTTCTTT. Amino acid sequence: CASSLGDPAEAFF. Full variable domain (rest looked up from reference TRBV7-9 and TRBJ1-1): DTGVSQNPRHKITKRGQNVTFRCDPISEHNRLYWYRQTLGQGPEFLTYFQNEAQLEKSRLLSDRFSAERPKGSFSTLEIQRTEQGDSAMYLCASSLGDPAEAFFGQGTRLTVV.

The genes are TRBV7-2 and TRBJ2-5; D is uncertain. Trimming removed 4 bases at V and 5 bases at J, with 14 bases between. The CDR3 runs to 14 residues. Per germline, CDR1 SGHTA and CDR2 FQGNSA. In nucleotides, the CDR3 is TGTGCCAGCAGCTCGCAGATAAACGGGGAGACCCAGTACTTC. It encodes CASSSQINGETQYF.